This entry concerns a single T cell receptor beta chain. What antigen it recognizes has not been identified. No qualities accompany the bases; no much larger clone lies one base away. This sample stems from a study of cytomegalovirus exposure and HLA in healthy donors listed by TCRdb under 2017. Notes on the research overall: In an earlier analysis of around 540 of the donors, 250 to 300 Gb of sequence data and 100 million or so unique TCR beta sequences from about 190 million T cells were reported. The number of donors typed differed by locus, with roughly 629-640 for A, B, C, DRB1 and DQB1, around 560 for DQA1, about 610 for DPA1, and some 470 for DPB1. The later analysis used no new phenotypic data to find candidate immune exposures, relying instead on TCR beta sequences and their occurrence across donors. To predict cytomegalovirus infection status, the study combined high-throughput TCR immunosequencing, statistical association of individual TCRs with disease status, and machine learning. The study profiled the T cell repertoires of about 640 subjects by immunosequencing and related them to cytomegalovirus serostatus. HLA typing covered class I and class II loci at four-digit resolution. The study aimed to test whether cataloging public T cell receptors could reveal signatures of past pathogen exposure. Of the approximately 400 genotyped donors, approximately 82% fell in the genetic ancestry cluster associated with self-reported Caucasian donors. On average, 235,054 unique TCR beta nucleotide sequences were sequenced per donor among several hundred genotyped donors of the cohort, with roughly 19% of those sequences being non-productive. An early release covering around 630 HLA-typed donors comprised about 300 gigabases of sequencing data and 85 million to 100 million unique TCR sequences. A later genetic analysis took genome-wide SNP genotypes for 398 of the 666 donors and used that subset as a discovery cohort. Along with the roughly 710-subject first cohort, a separate validation cohort of approximately 110 different subjects was used. Donor age, sex, ethnicity and CMV serostatus were compiled alongside the repertoire data. Five DR-DQ haplotypes were treated as single units for association and clustering because of strong linkage in the cohort. To decide whether each TCR beta V gene segment behaved as functional or pseudogenic, an earlier analysis of some 540 of the donors relied on high-throughput TCR beta sequencing. Every discovery cohort repertoire had been produced on one sequencing platform. A later analysis re-examined previously published TCR beta repertoires from about 700 donors and added high-resolution HLA genotyping to investigate patterns of TCR occurrence.

Library generation was performed with the immunoSEQ multiplex PCR assay. The multiplex PCR relied on a mix of 60 forward primers for TCR Vbeta segments and 13 reverse primers for TCR Jbeta segments. The CDR3 region of rearranged TCR beta genes was amplified from genomic DNA with a multiplex PCR assay. The Illumina HiSeq System was used to sequence the amplified TCR beta libraries as 87-base-pair reads. The published analysis was carried out like this. A later analysis tallied roughly 78 million unique TCR beta chains across the 650 to 750 repertoires, and around 12 million of those chains were shared by two or more donors. Raw reads were error-corrected and collapsed into unique sequences with a nearest-neighbor algorithm that merged closely related sequences to remove PCR and sequencing errors. CDR3 sequences were aligned to IMGT reference sequences to assign V, D and J gene segments. Each retained sequence needed at least a six-nucleotide match to both a V gene segment and a J gene segment. A rearrangement counted as productive if the CDR3 had no stop codons and remained in frame with V and J, and every other rearrangement counted as non-productive. Following IMGT convention, CDR3 was defined as the stretch from the second conserved V-encoded cysteine up to the conserved J-encoded phenylalanine. The earlier analysis of some 600 of the donors excluded sequences that lacked an unambiguous match to a single V gene segment. An earlier analysis of almost 600 of the donors classified V segments as functional when productive rearrangements were above 56.7% and as segregating when the standard deviation between donors was above 5%. A statistical classification framework was built for diagnosing cytomegalovirus status from the catalog of TCR beta chain sequences. In a later analysis, TCR nucleotide sequences were compared against IMGT/GENE-DB human TR gene sequences so that V and J genes could be assigned. A later analysis assigned CDR3 sequences and most-parsimonious VDJ recombination scenarios with the TCRdist pipeline. In a later analysis, each TCR beta chain was defined by its CDR3 amino acid sequence together with its V-gene family, and reads without a unique V-gene family were excluded. In a later analysis, 550 to 650 highly shared, low-generation-probability nucleotide sequences were removed to address suspected cross-contamination and a sequencing artifact. In a later analysis, a clonal expansion index was calculated for each public chain from normalized within-repertoire ranks of inferred template counts. A later analysis computed generation probabilities with a VDJ recombination model fitted to out-of-frame rearrangements, and checked the results against IGoR. In a later analysis, hypergeometric tests were used to score TCR-TCR, TCR-HLA and TCR-CMV co-occurrence, with a repertoire-size bias correction applied to TCR pairs. A later analysis estimated false discovery rates by permuting HLA or CMV assignments 20 times. In a later analysis, co-occurring TCRs were grouped using DBSCAN, and TCRdist sequence similarity was added for clustering within HLA-allele-positive subsets. For co-occurrence clustering, repertoires with fewer than 30,000 or more than 120,000 public chains were excluded, along with five repertoires with anomalous nucleotide sharing. The immuneACCESS repertoire file appears here via TCRdb, limited to in-frame rearrangements. These files lack a portion of the clones; in checked studies, under half of the deficit traces to unresolved V genes, and the cause of the others is not known. V and J calls and clone size are given by that table; D and trimming were obtained from the DNA. The sample table shows around 140,000 clones, and around four fifths are seen once. About 8.1% of the sample is in the top ten clones.

The cohort comprised fewer than 750 healthy bone marrow donors. At the time of sampling, all cohort members were nominally healthy, though unrecorded immune exposures were likely present. The donor tested CMV seropositive and was one of the 289 seropositive cohort members. Every donor gave a peripheral blood sample, and the peripheral blood mononuclear cells from that sample were used for TCR beta sequencing. The Qiagen DNeasy Blood Extraction Kit was used to extract genomic DNA from the blood cell samples. V has 4 bases trimmed and J has 6 bases trimmed; junction bases matching no gene number 8. The CDR3 spans 15 residues, from the cysteine through the phenylalanine. CDR3 DNA only is kept here, 45 bases in frame from base 1. The CDR1 and CDR2 encoded by the germline V gene (reference sequence) are LNHDA and SQIVND. Broader findings and caveats from the paper: While some public TCRs were present in many individuals, most TCR sequences turned up only very rarely across donors. Because the 87-base-pair reads could not distinguish some IMGT-functional V segments, including TRBV6-2 and TRBV6-3, those segments were excluded. Roughly uniform sequencing depth across donors was assumed in presence/absence analyses, although this assumption may not hold. A later analysis found that TCR association rates varied across HLA loci, with DRB1 alleles showing the most associated TCRs and HLA-C alleles the fewest. Compared with equally common non-associated chains, HLA-associated TCR beta chains in a later analysis were more clonally expanded and had lower generation probabilities. Correlated functional status among segregating V segments might reflect linkage disequilibrium, but an unknown experimental factor could not be ruled out. Several of the top co-occurrence clusters appeared to be linked to parvovirus B19, influenza, CMV and Epstein-Barr virus, according to a later analysis. In a later genetic analysis, fewer N-insertions in productive TCRs were reported among donors in an Asian-associated ancestry cluster than the roughly 700-donor mean. A cluster of highly shared sequence variants was judged likely to be a technical artifact of the sequencing pipeline. Only TCR beta chains were sequenced in this cohort, and the absence of alpha or paired-chain data limited detectable features. V-gene and J-gene trimming of TCR beta chains was associated with a missense DCLRE1C variant in a later genetic analysis, and the association was replicated in an independent cohort. When HLA alleles, especially DR and DQ, strongly co-occurred, TCR associations were difficult to assign to individual alleles. A total of 150 or so TCR beta chains were listed by the study as associated with cytomegalovirus. Three of the identified cytomegalovirus-associated TCR beta chains were confirmed in vitro to be specific for cytomegalovirus antigens. The classifier was reported to diagnose cytomegalovirus status with high specificity and sensitivity in both the original and validation cohorts. CMV serostatus was the only immune exposure information available for the cohort. At a false discovery rate of 0.05, a later analysis linked about 16,000 TCR beta sequences to specific HLA alleles. A further reported finding was that TCR beta sequences accurately predicted the HLA-A and HLA-B alleles for most subjects in the first cohort. The authors suggested that the approach could potentially be generalized to other disease states and immunological phenotypes. Because HLA typing was unavailable for some donors at each locus, only the typed subset was used in association tests. According to a later analysis, most CMV-associated TCR beta chains appeared to be HLA-restricted, and the HLA associations seemed to be driven largely by CMV exposure. In an earlier analysis of some 540 of the donors, most TCR beta V segments appeared in productive rearrangements about 87% or about 30% of the time, broadly matching IMGT annotations. The earlier analysis of about 600 of the donors excluded roughly 16 rarely observed V segments, including chromosome 9 orphons, because counts were too low.

The chain employs TRBV19 and TRBJ1-5; 8 central bases correspond to TRBD1. Sequenced material: PBMCs. The clonotype was recovered from a woman between 45 and 65 years old in good health and CMV-seropositive. The CDR3 region has the sequence CASSTGQGGSQPQHF. In nucleotide form, the sequence is TGTGCCAGTAGTACCGGACAGGGAGGGAGTCAGCCCCAGCATTTT.